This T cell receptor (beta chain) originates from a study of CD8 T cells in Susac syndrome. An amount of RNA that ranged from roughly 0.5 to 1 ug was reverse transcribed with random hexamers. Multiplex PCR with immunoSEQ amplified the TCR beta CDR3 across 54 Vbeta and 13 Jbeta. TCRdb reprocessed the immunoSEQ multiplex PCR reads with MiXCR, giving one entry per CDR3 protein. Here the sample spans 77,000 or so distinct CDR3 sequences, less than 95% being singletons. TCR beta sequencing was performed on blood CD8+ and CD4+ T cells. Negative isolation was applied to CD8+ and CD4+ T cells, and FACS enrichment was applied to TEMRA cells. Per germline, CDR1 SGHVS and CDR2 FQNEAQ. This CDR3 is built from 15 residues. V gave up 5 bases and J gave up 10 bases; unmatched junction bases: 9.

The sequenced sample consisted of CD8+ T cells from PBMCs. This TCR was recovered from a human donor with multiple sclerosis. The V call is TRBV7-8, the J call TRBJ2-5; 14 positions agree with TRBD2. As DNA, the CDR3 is TGTGCCAGCAGCCTCCCGGGACTAGCGGGAGTAGGCCAGTACTTC. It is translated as CASSLPGLAGVGQYF.